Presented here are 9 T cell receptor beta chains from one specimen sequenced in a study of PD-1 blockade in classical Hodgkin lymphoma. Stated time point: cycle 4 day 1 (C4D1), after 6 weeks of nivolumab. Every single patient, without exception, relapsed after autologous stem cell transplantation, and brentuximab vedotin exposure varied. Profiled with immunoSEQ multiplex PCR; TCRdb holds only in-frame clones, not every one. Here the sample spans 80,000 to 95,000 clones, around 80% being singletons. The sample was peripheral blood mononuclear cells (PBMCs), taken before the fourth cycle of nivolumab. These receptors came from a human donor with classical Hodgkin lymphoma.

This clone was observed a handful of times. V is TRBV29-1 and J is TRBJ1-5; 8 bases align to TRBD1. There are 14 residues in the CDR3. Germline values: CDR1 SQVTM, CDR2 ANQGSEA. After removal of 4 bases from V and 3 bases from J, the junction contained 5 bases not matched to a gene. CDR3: CSVGGTGVNQPQHF. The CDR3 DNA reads TGCAGCGTTGGGGGGACAGGAGTCAATCAGCCCCAGCATTTT.

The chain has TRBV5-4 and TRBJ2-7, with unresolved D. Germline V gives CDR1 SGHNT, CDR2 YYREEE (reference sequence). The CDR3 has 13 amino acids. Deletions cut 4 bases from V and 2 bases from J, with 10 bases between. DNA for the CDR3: TGTGCCAGCAGCGTTCTAGGTACCTACGAGCAGTACTTC. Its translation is CASSVLGTYEQYF.

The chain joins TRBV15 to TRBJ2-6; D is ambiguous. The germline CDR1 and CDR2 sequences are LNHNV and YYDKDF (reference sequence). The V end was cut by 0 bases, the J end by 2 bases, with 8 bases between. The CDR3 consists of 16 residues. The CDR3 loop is CATSREKGTGANVLTF. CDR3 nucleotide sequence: TGTGCCACCAGCAGAGAAAAGGGAACTGGGGCCAACGTCCTGACTTTC.

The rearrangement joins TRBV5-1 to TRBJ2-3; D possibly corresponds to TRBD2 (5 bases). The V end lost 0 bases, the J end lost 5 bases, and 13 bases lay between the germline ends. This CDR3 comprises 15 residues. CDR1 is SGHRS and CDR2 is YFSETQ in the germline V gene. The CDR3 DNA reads TGCGCCAGCAGCTTGGCCGGGGTGGGGAGAGATACGCAGTATTTT. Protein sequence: CASSLAGVGRDTQYF.

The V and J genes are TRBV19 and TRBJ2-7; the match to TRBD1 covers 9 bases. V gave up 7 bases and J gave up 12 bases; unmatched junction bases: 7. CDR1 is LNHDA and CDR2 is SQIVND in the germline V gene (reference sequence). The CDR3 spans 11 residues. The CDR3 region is CASTHRDRAYF. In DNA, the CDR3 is TGTGCCAGTACACACCGGGACAGGGCGTACTTC.

Here the CDR3 DNA reads TGCGCCAGCAGCTTGGGTATCGTGAACACTGAAGCTTTCTTT. Translation: CASSLGIVNTEAFF. This sequence joins TRBV5-1 and TRBJ1-1; D is ambiguous. V lost 0 bases to trimming and J lost 0 bases, with 6 bases between them. The CDR3 has 14 residues. Germline lookup yields CDR1 SGHRS and CDR2 YFSETQ.

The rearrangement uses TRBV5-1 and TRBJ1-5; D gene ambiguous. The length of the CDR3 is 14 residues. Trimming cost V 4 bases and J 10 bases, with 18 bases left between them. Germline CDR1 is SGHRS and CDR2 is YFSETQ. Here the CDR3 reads CASSLGPELSPQHF. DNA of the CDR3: TGCGCCAGCAGCCTCGGGCCCGAATTAAGCCCCCAGCATTTT.

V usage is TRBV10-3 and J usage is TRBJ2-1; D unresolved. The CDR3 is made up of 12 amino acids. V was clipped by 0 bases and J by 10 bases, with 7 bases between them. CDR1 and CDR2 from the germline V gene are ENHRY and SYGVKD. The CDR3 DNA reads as TGTGCCATCAGTGAGTCGATCGGGGAGCAGTTCTTC. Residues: CAISESIGEQFF.

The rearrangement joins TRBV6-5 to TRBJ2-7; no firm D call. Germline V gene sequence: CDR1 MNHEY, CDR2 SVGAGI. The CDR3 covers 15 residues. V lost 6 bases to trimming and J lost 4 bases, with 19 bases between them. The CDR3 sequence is CASRRQGSLGYEQYF. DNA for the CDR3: TGTGCCAGCAGGCGTCAAGGCAGCCTGGGGTACGAGCAGTACTTC.